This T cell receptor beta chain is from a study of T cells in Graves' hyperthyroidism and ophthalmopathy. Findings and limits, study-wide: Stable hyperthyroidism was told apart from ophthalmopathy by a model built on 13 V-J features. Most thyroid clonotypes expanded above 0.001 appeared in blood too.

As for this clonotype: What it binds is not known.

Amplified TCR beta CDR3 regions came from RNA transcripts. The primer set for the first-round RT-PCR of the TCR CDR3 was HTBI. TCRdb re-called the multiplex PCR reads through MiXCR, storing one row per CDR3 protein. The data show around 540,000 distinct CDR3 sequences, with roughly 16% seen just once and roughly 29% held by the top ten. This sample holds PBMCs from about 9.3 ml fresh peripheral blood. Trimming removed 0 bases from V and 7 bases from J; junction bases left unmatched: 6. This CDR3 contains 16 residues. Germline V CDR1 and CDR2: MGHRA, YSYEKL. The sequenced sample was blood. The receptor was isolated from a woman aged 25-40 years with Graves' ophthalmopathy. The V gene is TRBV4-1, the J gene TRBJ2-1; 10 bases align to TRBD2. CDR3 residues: CASSQEGLAGANEQFF. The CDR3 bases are TGCGCCAGCAGCCAAGAGGGTCTAGCGGGAGCGAATGAGCAGTTCTTC.